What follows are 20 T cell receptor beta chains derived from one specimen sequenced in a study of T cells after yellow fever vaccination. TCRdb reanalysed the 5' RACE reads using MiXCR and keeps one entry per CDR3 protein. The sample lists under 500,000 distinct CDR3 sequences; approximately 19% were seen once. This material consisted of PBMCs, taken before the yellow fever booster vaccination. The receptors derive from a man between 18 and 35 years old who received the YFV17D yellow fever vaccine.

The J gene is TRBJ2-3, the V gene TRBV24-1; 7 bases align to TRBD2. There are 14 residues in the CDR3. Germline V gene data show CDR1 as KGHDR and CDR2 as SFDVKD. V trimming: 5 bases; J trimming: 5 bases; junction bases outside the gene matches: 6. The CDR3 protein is CATSAPSGGDTQYF. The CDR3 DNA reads TGTGCCACCAGTGCTCCTTCGGGGGGAGATACGCAGTATTTT.

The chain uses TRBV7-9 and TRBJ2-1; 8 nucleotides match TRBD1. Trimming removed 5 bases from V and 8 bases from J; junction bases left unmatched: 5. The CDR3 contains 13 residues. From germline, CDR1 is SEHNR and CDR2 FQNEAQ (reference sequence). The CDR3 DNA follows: TGTGCCAGCAGCGTCGACAGGGGTGATGAGCAGTTCTTC. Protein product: CASSVDRGDEQFF.

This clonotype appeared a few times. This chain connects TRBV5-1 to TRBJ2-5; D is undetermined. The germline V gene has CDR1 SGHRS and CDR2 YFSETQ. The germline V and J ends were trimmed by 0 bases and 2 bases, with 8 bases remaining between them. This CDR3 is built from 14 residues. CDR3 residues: CASSLGPTQETQYF. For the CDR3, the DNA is TGCGCCAGCAGCTTGGGGCCGACGCAAGAGACCCAGTACTTC.

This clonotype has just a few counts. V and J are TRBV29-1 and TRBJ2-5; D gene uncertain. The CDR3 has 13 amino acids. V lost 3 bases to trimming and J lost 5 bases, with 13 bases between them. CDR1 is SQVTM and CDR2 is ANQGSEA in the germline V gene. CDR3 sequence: CSVEAVGWETQYF. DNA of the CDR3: TGCAGCGTTGAGGCAGTCGGCTGGGAGACCCAGTACTTC.

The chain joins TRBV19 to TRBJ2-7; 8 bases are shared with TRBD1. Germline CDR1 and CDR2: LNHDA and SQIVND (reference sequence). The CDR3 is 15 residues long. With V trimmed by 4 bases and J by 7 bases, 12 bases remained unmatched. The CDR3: CASSSGTGPRGEQYF. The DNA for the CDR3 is TGTGCCAGTAGTAGTGGGACAGGTCCGAGGGGAGAGCAGTACTTC.

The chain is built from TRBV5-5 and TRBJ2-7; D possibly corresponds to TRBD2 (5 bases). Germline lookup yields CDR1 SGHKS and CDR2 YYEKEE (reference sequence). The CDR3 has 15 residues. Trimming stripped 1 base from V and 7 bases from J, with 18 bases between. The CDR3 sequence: CASSLQLVTPGEQYV. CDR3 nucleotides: TGTGCCAGCAGCTTGCAGTTGGTCACACCGGGGGAGCAGTACGTC.

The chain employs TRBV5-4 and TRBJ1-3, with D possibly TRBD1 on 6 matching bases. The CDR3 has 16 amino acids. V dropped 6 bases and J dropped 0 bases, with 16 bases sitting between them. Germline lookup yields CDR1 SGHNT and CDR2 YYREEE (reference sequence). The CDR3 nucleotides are TGTGCCAGCACCTTACAGGGAAGTGTCTCTGGAAACACCATATATTTT. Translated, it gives CASTLQGSVSGNTIYF.

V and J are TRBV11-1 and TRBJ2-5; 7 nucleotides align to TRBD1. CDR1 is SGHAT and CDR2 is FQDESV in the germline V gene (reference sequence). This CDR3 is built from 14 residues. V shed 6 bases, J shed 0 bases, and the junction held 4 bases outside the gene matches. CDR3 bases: TGTGCCAGCAGTACCGGGACAGACCAAGAGACCCAGTACTTC. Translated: CASSTGTDQETQYF.

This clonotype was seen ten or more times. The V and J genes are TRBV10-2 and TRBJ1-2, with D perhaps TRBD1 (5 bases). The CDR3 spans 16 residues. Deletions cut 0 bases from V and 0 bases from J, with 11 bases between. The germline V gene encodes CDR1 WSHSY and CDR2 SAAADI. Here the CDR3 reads CASSESHGTANYGYTF. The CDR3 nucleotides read TGCGCCAGCAGTGAGTCCCATGGGACGGCTAACTATGGCTACACCTTC.

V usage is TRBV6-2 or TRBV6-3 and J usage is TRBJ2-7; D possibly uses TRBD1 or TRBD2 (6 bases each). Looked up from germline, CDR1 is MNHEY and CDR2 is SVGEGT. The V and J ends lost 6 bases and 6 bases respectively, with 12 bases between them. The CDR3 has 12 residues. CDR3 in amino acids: CASSRGLVEQYV. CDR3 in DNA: TGTGCCAGCAGCCGGGGGCTCGTCGAGCAGTACGTC.

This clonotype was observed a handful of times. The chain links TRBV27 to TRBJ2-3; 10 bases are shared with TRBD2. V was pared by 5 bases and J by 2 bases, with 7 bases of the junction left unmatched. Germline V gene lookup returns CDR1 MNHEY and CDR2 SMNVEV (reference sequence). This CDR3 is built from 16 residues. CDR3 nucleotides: TGTGCCAGCAGTCCCCATAGCGGGGGGACCACAGATACGCAGTATTTT. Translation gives CASSPHSGGTTDTQYF.

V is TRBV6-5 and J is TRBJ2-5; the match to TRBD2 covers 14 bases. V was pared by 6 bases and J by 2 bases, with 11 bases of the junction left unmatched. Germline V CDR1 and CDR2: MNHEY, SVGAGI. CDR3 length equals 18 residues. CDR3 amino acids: CASRKPGLAGVTQETQYF. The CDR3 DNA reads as TGTGCCAGCAGGAAACCGGGACTAGCGGGGGTCACGCAAGAGACCCAGTACTTC.

CDR3 in DNA: TGCGCCAGCAGCTTACGCCCCCCAGGAGAGAACACTGAAGCTTTCTTT. Translation: CASSLRPPGENTEAFF. The V call is TRBV5-1, the J call TRBJ1-1; D not resolved. The length of the CDR3 is 16 residues. V gave up 2 bases and J gave up 1 base, with 15 bases separating them. CDR1 and CDR2 from the germline V gene are SGHRS and YFSETQ.

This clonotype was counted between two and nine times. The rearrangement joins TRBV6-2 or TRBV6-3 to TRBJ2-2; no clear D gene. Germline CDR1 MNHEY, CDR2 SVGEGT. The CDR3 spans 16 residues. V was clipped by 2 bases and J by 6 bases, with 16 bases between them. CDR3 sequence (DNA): TGTGCCAGCAGTTACCTTTCCCCAAGGTACGCCGGGGAGCTGTTTTTT. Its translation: CASSYLSPRYAGELFF.

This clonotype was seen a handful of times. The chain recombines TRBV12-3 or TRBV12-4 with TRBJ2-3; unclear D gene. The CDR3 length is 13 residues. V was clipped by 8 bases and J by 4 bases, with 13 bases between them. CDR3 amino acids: CASGIGEADTQYF. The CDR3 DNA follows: TGTGCCAGCGGAATTGGGGAAGCAGATACGCAGTATTTT.

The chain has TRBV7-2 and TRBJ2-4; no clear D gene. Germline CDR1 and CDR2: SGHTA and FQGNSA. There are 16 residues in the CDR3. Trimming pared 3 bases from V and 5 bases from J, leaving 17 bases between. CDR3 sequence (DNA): TGTGCCAGCAGCTTGTCCATAGTAACCGACCAAAACATTCAGTACTTC. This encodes CASSLSIVTDQNIQYF.

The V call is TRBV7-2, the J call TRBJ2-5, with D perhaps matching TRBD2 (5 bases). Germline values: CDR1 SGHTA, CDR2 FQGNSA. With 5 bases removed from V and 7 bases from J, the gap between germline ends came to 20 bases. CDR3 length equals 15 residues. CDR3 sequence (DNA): TGTGCCAGCAGCAAAAGAAGCGGCCTCCGAGGGACCCAGTACTTC. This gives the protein CASSKRSGLRGTQYF.

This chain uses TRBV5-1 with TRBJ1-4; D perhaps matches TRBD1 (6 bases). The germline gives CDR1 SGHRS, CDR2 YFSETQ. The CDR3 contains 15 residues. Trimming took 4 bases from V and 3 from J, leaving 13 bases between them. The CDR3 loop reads CASSKDSHANEKLFF. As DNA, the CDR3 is TGCGCCAGCAGCAAGGACAGTCATGCTAATGAAAAACTGTTTTTT.

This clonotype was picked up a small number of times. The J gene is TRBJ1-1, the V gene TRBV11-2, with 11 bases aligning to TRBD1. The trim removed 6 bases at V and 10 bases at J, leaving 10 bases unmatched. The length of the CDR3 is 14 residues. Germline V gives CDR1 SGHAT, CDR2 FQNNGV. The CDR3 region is CASRTPRGQGGAFF. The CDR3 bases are TGTGCCAGCAGGACGCCCCGGGGACAGGGGGGAGCTTTCTTT. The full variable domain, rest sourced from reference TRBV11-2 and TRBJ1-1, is EAGVAQSPRYKIIEKRQSVAFWCNPISGHATLYWYQQILGQGPKLLIQFQNNGVVDDSQLPKDRFSAERLKGVDSTLKIQPAKLEDSAVYLCASRTPRGQGGAFFGQGTRLTVV.

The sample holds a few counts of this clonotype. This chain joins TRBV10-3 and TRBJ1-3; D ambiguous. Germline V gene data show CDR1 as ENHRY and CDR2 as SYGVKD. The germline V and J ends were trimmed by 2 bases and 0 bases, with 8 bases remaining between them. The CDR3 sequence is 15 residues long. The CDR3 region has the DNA TGTGCCATCAGTGAGGGGGTCAACTCTGGAAACACCATATATTTT. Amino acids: CAISEGVNSGNTIYF.